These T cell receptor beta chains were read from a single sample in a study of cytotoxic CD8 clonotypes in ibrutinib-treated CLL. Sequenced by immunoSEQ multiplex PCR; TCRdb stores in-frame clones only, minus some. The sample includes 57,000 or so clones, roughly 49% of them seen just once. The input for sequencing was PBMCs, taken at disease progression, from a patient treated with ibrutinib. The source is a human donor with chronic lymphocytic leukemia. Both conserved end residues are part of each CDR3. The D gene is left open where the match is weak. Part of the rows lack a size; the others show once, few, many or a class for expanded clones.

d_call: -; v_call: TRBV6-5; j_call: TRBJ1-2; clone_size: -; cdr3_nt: TGTGCCAGCAGCCGCACTCGCTATGGCTACACCTTC; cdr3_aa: CASSRTRYGYTF
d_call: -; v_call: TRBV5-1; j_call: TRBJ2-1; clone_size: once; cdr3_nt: TGCGCCAGCGGGTCCCACAATGAGCAGTTCTTC; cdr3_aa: CASGSHNEQFF
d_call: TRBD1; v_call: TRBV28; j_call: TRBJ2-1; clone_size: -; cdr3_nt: TGTGCCAGCAGTTTAGGGACAGGGCCGGGCAATGAGCAGTTCTTC; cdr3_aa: CASSLGTGPGNEQFF
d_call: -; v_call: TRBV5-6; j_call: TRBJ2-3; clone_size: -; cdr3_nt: TGTGCCAGCAGCTTGGGAACGGGAACACTCACAGATACGCAGTATTTT; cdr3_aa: CASSLGTGTLTDTQYF
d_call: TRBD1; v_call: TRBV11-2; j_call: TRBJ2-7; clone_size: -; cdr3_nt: TGTGCCAGCAGCTTAAATTCCCAGGACAGGCGTCTCAACTACGAGCAGTACTTC; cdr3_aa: CASSLNSQDRRLNYEQYF
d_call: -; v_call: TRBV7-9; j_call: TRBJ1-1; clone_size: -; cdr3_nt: TGTGCCAGCAGCTTAAACAGGGAGGTAACTGAAGCTTTCTTT; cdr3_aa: CASSLNREVTEAFF
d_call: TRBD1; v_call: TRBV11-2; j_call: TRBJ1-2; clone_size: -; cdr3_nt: TGTGCCAGCAGCTTAGATTTGGGACAGGGGGCGGATGGCTACACCTTC; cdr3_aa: CASSLDLGQGADGYTF
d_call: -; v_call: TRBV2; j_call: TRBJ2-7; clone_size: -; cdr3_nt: TGTGCCAGCAGTGAACGGCAGGGAGGCTCCTACGAGCAGTACTTC; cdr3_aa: CASSERQGGSYEQYF
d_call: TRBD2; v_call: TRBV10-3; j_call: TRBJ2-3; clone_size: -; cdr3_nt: TGTGCCATCTCTGCTAGCGGGGCTGGGGATACGCAGTATTTT; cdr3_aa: CAISASGAGDTQYF
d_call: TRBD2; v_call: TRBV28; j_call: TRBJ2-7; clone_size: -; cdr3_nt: TGTGCCAGCAGTTTATCCGGGACTAGCATGTACTTC; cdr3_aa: CASSLSGTSMYF
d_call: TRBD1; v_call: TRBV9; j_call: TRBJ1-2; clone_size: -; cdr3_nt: TGTGCCAGCAGCGTAGTTGGGACAGGGGGCGGCTATGGCTACACCTTC; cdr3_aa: CASSVVGTGGGYGYTF
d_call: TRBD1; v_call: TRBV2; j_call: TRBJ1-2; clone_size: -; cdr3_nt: TGTGCCAGCAGTGCACAGGGGACTAACTATGGCTACACCTTC; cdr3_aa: CASSAQGTNYGYTF
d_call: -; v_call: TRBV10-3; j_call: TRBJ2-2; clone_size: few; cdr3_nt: TGTGCCATCAGTGGGCAGGGGTCGGCCGGGGAGCTGTTTTTT; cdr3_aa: CAISGQGSAGELFF
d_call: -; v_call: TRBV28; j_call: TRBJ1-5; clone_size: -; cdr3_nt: TGTGCCAGCTCGGTAGGGGTAAGCAATCAGCCCCAGCATTTT; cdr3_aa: CASSVGVSNQPQHF
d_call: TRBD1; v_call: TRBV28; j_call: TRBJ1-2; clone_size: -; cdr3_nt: TGTGCCAGCAGTTCTTACAGGGGGCGAGGCTATGGCTACACCTTC; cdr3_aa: CASSSYRGRGYGYTF
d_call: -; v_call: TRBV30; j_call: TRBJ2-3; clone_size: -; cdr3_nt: TGTGCCTGGAGCCGAGCAGGGACAGATACGCAGTATTTT; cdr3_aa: CAWSRAGTDTQYF
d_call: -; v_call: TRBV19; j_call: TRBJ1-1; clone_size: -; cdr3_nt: TGTGCCAGTAGTAATTATGTTGGGAACACTGAAGCTTTCTTT; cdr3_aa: CASSNYVGNTEAFF
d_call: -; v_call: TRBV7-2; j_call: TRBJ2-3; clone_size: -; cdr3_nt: TGTGCCAGCACCCCGCGGGTTCTCACAGATACGCAGTATTTT; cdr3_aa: CASTPRVLTDTQYF
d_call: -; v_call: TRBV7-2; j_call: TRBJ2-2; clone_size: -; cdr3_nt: TGTGCCAGCAGCTTCCAGGGGATCGCCGGGGAGCTGTTTTTT; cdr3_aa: CASSFQGIAGELFF
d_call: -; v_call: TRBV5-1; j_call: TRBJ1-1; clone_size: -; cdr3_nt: TGCGCCAGCAGCGGAATTGGGACTGAAGCTTTCTTT; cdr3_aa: CASSGIGTEAFF
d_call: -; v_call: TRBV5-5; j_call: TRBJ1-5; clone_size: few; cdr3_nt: TGTGCCAGCAGCTTGGAGGCGGGAGTGAATCAGCCCCAGCATTTT; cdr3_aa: CASSLEAGVNQPQHF
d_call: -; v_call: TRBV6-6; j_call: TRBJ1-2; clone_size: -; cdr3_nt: TGTGCCAGCAGTTATGATGGGCGCGCGGGCTACACCTTC; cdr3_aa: CASSYDGRAGYTF
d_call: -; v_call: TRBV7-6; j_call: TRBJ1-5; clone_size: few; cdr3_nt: TGTGCCAGCAGCTTATTAGGAAGCAATCAGCCCCAGCATTTT; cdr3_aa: CASSLLGSNQPQHF
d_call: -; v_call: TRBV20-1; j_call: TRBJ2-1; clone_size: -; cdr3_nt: TGCAGTGCTAGAAGCGTTGAGCAGTTCTTC; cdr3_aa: CSARSVEQFF
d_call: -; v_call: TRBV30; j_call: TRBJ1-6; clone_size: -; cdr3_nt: TGTGCCTGGAGTCTACAGGGCGGACCCCTCCACTTT; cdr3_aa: CAWSLQGGPLHF
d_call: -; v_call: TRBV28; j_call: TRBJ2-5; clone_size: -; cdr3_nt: TGTGCCAGCAGTACAGGGTATCAAGAGACCCAGTACTTC; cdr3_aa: CASSTGYQETQYF
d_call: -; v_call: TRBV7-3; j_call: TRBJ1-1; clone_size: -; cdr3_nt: TGTGCCAGCAGCCCCCCCGGGACCTCCAGCACTGAAGCTTTCTTT; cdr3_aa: CASSPPGTSSTEAFF
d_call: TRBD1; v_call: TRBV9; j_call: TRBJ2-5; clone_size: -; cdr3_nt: TGTGCCAGCAGCGCCCGACAGGGGTTGGAGACCCAGTACTTC; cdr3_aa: CASSARQGLETQYF
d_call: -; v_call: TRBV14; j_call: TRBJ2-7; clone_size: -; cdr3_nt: TGTGCCAGCAGCCACCCTGGACAGCCCTACGAGCAGTACTTC; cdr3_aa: CASSHPGQPYEQYF
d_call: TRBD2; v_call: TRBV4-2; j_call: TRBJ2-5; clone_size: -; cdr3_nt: TGTGCCAGCAGCCCTAGCGGGGGGGCGTCTCGAGAGACCCAGTACTTC; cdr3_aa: CASSPSGGASRETQYF
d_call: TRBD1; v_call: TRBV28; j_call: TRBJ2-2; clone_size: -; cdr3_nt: TGTGCCAGCAGCAGAACAGGGGCGAACACCGGGGAGCTGTTTTTT; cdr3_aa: CASSRTGANTGELFF
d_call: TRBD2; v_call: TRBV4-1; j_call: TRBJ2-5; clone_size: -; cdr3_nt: TGCGCCAGCAGCCAAGACCGGACTAGCGGGAGGGCCCGTGAGACCCAGTACTTC; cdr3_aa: CASSQDRTSGRARETQYF
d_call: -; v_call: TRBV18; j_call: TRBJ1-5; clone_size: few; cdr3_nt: TGTGCCAGCTCACCAGTTGGGGGGGTACGGCCCCAGCATTTT; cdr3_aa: CASSPVGGVRPQHF
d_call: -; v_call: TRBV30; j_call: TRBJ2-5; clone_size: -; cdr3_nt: TGTGCCTGGAGTCCTTTCCTCCGGGGATACCAAGAGACCCAGTACTTC; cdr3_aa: CAWSPFLRGYQETQYF
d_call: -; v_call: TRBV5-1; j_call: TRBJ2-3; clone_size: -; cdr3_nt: TGCGCCAGCAGCCTGTTGGGGTTTAGCACAGATACGCAGTATTTT; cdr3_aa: CASSLLGFSTDTQYF
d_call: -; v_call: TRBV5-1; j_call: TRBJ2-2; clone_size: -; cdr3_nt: TGCGCCAGCAGTTCAGGAGGATCCGGGGAGCTGTTTTTT; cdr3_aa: CASSSGGSGELFF
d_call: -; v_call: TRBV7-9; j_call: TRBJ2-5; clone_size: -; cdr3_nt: TGTGCCAGCAGCTCTATCCAAGAGACCCAGTACTTC; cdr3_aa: CASSSIQETQYF
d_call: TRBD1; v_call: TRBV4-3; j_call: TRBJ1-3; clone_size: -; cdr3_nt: TGCGCCAGCAGCCAGAGGGACAGCGCTGGAAACACCATATATTTT; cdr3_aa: CASSQRDSAGNTIYF
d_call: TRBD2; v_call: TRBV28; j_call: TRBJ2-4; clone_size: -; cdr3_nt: TGTGCCAGCAGCTCTGGGGGGGTTCTTCTCGGGAACATTCAGTACTTC; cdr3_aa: CASSSGGVLLGNIQYF
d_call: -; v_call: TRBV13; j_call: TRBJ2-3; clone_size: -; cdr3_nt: TGTGCCAGCAGCTTCAGGGCAGATACGCAGTATTTT; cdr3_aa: CASSFRADTQYF
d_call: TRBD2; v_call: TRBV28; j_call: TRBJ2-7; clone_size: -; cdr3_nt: TGTGCCAGCAGTGACTTGTGGGAGATCAGCGGGAGCAAGTTCTCCTACGAGCAGTACTTC; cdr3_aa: CASSDLWEISGSKFSYEQYF
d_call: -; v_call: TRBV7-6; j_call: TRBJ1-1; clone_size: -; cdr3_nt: TGTGCCAGCAGCTTAGCGCATGGGAACACTGAAGCTTTCTTT; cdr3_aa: CASSLAHGNTEAFF
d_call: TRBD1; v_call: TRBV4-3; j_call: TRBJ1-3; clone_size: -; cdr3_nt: TGCGCCAGCAGCCCTGGACAGGGTGGGGGAAACACCATATATTTT; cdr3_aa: CASSPGQGGGNTIYF
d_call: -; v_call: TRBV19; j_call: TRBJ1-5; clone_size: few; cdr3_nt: TGTGCCAGTAGTATGATGAGTTTCGGGGATCAGCCCCAGCATTTT; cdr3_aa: CASSMMSFGDQPQHF
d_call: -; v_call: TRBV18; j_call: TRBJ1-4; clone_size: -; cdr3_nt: TGTGCCAGCTCACCTTCTGGGCAGGGTGAAAAACTGTTTTTT; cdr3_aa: CASSPSGQGEKLFF
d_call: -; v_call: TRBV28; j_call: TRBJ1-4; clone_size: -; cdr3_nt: TGTGCCAGCAGTTTGGCAGGGGAGGTTGAAAAACTGTTTTTT; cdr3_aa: CASSLAGEVEKLFF
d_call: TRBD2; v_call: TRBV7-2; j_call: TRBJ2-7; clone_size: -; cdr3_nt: TGTGCCAGCAGCCTGCTAGCGGGAGGGACTGGGAGCTACGAGCAGTACTTC; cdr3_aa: CASSLLAGGTGSYEQYF
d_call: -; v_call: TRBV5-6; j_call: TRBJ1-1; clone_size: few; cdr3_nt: TGTGCCAGCAGCTTCACATCCCGGGGGACTGAAGCTTTCTTT; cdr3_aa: CASSFTSRGTEAFF
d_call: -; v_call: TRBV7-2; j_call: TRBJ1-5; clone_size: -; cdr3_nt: TGTGCCAGCAGCCAACTACTATTCGGCAATCAGCCCCAGCATTTT; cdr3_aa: CASSQLLFGNQPQHF
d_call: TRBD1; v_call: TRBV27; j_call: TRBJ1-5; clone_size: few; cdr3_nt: TGTGCCAGCAGTTTGGACAGGGCCAATCAGCCCCAGCATTTT; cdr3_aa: CASSLDRANQPQHF
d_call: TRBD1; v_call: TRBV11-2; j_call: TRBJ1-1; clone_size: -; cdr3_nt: TGTGCCAGCAGCCCAAGGGAGGACAGGCCGATCGATTTCTTT; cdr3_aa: CASSPREDRPIDFF
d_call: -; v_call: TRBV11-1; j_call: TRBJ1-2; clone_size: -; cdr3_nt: TGTGCCAGCAGCCCCGGACAGATGTATGGCTACACCTTC; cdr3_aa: CASSPGQMYGYTF
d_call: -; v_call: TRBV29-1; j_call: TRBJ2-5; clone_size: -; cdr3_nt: TGCAGCGTTGAGACACCTCAAGAGACCCAGTACTTC; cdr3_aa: CSVETPQETQYF